This record concerns one T cell receptor beta chain sequence. V was clipped by 5 bases and J by 2 bases; unmatched bases: 8. This CDR3 has 16 residues. Looked up from germline, CDR1 is SGHAT and CDR2 is FQNNGV. This sample was included in a study of blood T cell repertoires in COVID-19. The method was immunoSEQ multiplex PCR; TCRdb's version includes in-frame clones alone and lacks a portion of them. The sample contains about 34,000 clones, approximately 93% of which appear only once. Sequenced: peripheral blood. The V gene is TRBV11-2, the J gene TRBJ2-7; the match to TRBD2 covers 11 bases. The clonotype was recovered from a human donor in a cohort sampled during active COVID-19. In DNA form, the CDR3 reads TGTGCCAGCAGCGCCGTTAGCGGGAGGGGACCCTACGAGCAGTACTTC. This codes for CASSAVSGRGPYEQYF.